The sequence of this T cell receptor (beta chain) was determined in a study of Graves' ophthalmopathy and Graves' hyperthyroidism. Study results and caveats: The model reached 70.59% sensitivity and under 75% specificity for predicting ophthalmopathy progression. In blood appeared most of the expanded thyroid clonotypes whose frequency exceeded 0.001.

TCR beta CDR3 regions were amplified from RNA transcripts. Second-round multiplex PCR came after a first-round RT-PCR that employed HTBI primers. In TCRdb, the multiplex PCR reads were re-called with MiXCR into one record per CDR3 protein. The sample comprises a few hundred thousand distinct CDR3 sequences, just over 15% of which are singletons, and 5.5% to 8% rests with the top ten. Cases classed as stable hyperthyroidism had no ophthalmopathy within 18 months of follow-up. Hyperthyroidism patients, all newly diagnosed, had under 2 months' duration and ages of 18 to 65. This clonotype was observed at least ten times. As yet, its antigen is unknown. The sequenced sample consisted of peripheral blood. The TCR was taken from a young woman with stable Graves' hyperthyroidism.

CDR3 nucleotide sequence: TGCAGTGCTAGAGAGGGTCTGCAAGAGACCCAGTACTTC. This codes for CSAREGLQETQYF. V usage is TRBV20-1 and J usage is TRBJ2-5; D gene uncertain. Trimming shortened V by 0 bases and J by 2 bases, and 7 bases separated the two germline ends. The CDR3 is 13 residues long. Germline V lookup: CDR1 DFQATT, CDR2 SNEGSKA (reference sequence).